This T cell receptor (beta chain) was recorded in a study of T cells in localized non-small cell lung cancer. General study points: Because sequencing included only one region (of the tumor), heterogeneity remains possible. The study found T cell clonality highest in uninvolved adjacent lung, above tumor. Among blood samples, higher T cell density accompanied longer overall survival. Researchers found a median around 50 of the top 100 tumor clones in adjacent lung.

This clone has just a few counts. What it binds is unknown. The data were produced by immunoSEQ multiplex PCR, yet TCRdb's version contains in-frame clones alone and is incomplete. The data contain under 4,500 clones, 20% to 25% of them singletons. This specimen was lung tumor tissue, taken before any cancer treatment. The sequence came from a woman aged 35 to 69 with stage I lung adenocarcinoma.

Written as DNA, the CDR3 is TGTGCCAGCAGCCAGGACACAGGGGATGAGCAGTTCTTC. This translates into CASSQDTGDEQFF. The chain has TRBV7-4 and TRBJ2-1, with 7 bases aligning to TRBD1. Trimming removed 5 bases from V and 8 bases from J; junction bases left unmatched: 6. The germline CDR1 and CDR2 sequences are SGHVT and SQSDAQ. The CDR3 is made up of 13 amino acids. The complete variable domain, with remaining parts taken from reference TRBV7-4 and TRBJ2-1, reads GAGVSQSPRYKVAKRGRDVALRCDSISGHVTLYWYRQTLGQGSEVLTYSQSDAQRDKSGRPSGRFSAERPERSVSTLKIQRTEQGDSAVYLCASSQDTGDEQFFGPGTRLTVL.